These T cell receptor beta chains were read from a single sample in a study of shared clonotypes between healthy human individuals. The table came from immunoSEQ multiplex PCR; TCRdb's copy has only in-frame clones and leaves some out. The sample shows over 2 million clones, about 90% of them seen only once. Specimen: naive CD4+ T cells from PBMCs. The receptors originated from a man between 18 and 29 years old in good health. Some clones in this sample may be carry-over from other donors' samples. Both conserved end residues are part of each CDR3.

v_gene: TRBV7-9
CDR3aa: CASSAGANYGYTF

v_gene: TRBV9
CDR3aa: CASSVFSARPTGGNTIYF

v_gene: TRBV7-2
CDR3aa: CASSFGGMQPQHF

v_gene: TRBV2
CDR3aa: CASSVFTGGNYEQYF

v_gene: TRBV18
CDR3aa: CASSPDRGYGYTF

v_gene: TRBV14
CDR3aa: CARKTRQDLSGELFF

v_gene: TRBV5-1
CDR3aa: CATTLAGGTYEQYF

v_gene: TRBV11-3
CDR3aa: CASSRASGAYNEQFF

v_gene: TRBV19
CDR3aa: CASSPAGGTSGQETQYF

v_gene: TRBV7-3
CDR3aa: CASSFNSGSTDTQYF